This TCR beta chain was captured in a study of response to subunit inactivated influenza vaccine. Deletions cut 8 bases from V and 3 bases from J, with 14 bases between. The CDR3 has 13 amino acids. The germline V gene encodes CDR1 SNHLY and CDR2 FYNNEI. About this clonotype itself: The target antigen is unknown.

Broader study findings: Each seasonal influenza vaccination, the authors suggested, recruits few new T cells.

TCRdb re-derived calls from the RT-PCR reads in MiXCR, one entry per CDR3 protein. Among some 190,000 distinct CDR3 sequences listed, approximately 15% were seen once. This sequence originates from a man aged 50 to 60 who received an inactivated influenza vaccine. This chain links TRBV2 with TRBJ2-7, with D hard to call. The sequences come from CD8+ T cells sorted from PBMCs, collected about 5 days after vaccination. The CDR3, as DNA: TGTGCCAGCGGCGAAGCCTTAGTCTACGAGCAGTACTTC. Translated: CASGEALVYEQYF. Full variable domain (missing parts from reference TRBV2 and TRBJ2-7): EPEVTQTPSHQVTQMGQEVILRCVPISNHLYFYWYRQILGQKVEFLVSFYNNEISEKSEIFDDQFSVERPDGSNFTLKIRSTKLEDSAMYFCASGEALVYEQYFGPGTRLTVT.